This T cell receptor beta chain was captured in a study of T cells in Graves' hyperthyroidism and ophthalmopathy. Clinical symptoms, serum thyroxine and TRAb, thyroid ultrasound and orbital computed tomography together formed the diagnostic basis. In its sample, this clonotype was seen many times. Germline V gene lookup returns CDR1 SGHAT and CDR2 FQNNGV. CDR3 length equals 18 residues. V was shortened by 5 bases and J by 2 bases, with 21 bases between the two germline ends. What was amplified from RNA transcripts were TCR beta CDR3 regions. Researchers ran a first-round RT-PCR on the TCR CDR3 using the HTBI primer set. Via MiXCR, TCRdb re-called the multiplex PCR reads, giving one row per CDR3 protein. The sample includes 340,000 or so distinct CDR3 sequences, about 21% of them seen just once.

V is TRBV11-2 and J is TRBJ2-2; TRBD2 is a possible D gene (7 bases). The sequenced sample consisted of blood. The sequence derives from a woman in her 50s with Graves' hyperthyroidism. CDR3 residues: CASSRSGGARSNTGELFF. In DNA, the CDR3 is TGTGCCAGCAGCCGAAGTGGGGGGGCGAGGTCAAACACCGGGGAGCTGTTTTTT.